Listed below are T cell receptor beta chains from one sample, sequenced in a study of T cell responses to AZD1222 COVID-19 vaccine. Assay used: immunoSEQ multiplex PCR; TCRdb lists only in-frame clones, some missing. The sample holds around 120,000 clones, 80% to 90% seen once. The sequencing here drew on peripheral blood, taken on day 0 of MenACWY control vaccination. These receptors were obtained from an adult in good health. Both conserved end residues are part of each CDR3. The D gene is left open where the match is weak. Clone size appears in some rows only: once, few, many, or a class for an expanded clone.

abundance: .
v_gene: TRBV6-1
d_gene: .
j_gene: TRBJ1-5
CDR3nt: TGTGCCAGCAGTGAAGTTGTTTCGGCTTGGGGTCATAGCAATCAGCCCCAGCATTTT
CDR3aa: CASSEVVSAWGHSNQPQHF

abundance: .
v_gene: TRBV7-8
d_gene: .
j_gene: TRBJ1-5
CDR3nt: TGTGCCAGCAGGGAAGGGCGTGGGGGTAGCAAGCAGCCCCAGCATTTT
CDR3aa: CASREGRGGSKQPQHF

abundance: .
v_gene: TRBV11-1
d_gene: .
j_gene: TRBJ2-3
CDR3nt: TGTGCCAGCAGCTTGGGGCGGGCAGATACGCAGTATTTT
CDR3aa: CASSLGRADTQYF

abundance: few
v_gene: TRBV27
d_gene: .
j_gene: TRBJ1-1
CDR3nt: TGTGCCAGCAGTTCCTGGACAGAGGGTGAAGCTTTCTTT
CDR3aa: CASSSWTEGEAFF

abundance: .
v_gene: TRBV7-7
d_gene: .
j_gene: TRBJ1-4
CDR3nt: TGTGCTAGCAGCTTATCCGACAGGCTTAATGAAAAACTGTTTTTT
CDR3aa: CASSLSDRLNEKLFF

abundance: .
v_gene: TRBV7-9
d_gene: TRBD1
j_gene: TRBJ2-7
CDR3nt: TGTGCCAGCAGCTTAAGTGGACAGGGTCCCTTGGAGCAGTACTTC
CDR3aa: CASSLSGQGPLEQYF

abundance: .
v_gene: TRBV5-5
d_gene: TRBD1
j_gene: TRBJ1-5
CDR3nt: TGTGCCAGCAGCTACGTCCTGGGGACAGAGTCAAATCAGCCCCAGCATTTT
CDR3aa: CASSYVLGTESNQPQHF

abundance: once
v_gene: TRBV6-5
d_gene: .
j_gene: TRBJ2-1
CDR3nt: TGTGCCAGCACCACTCCTGAGGTATCCTACAATGAGCAGTTCTTC
CDR3aa: CASTTPEVSYNEQFF

abundance: .
v_gene: TRBV7-2
d_gene: TRBD2
j_gene: TRBJ2-3
CDR3nt: TGTGCCAGCAGACCCGGACTAGCGGGGGGTCAGTATTTT
CDR3aa: CASRPGLAGGQYF

abundance: .
v_gene: TRBV14
d_gene: .
j_gene: TRBJ1-2
CDR3nt: TGTGCCAGCAGCCAAGAAAGCGTTAGCTATGGCTACACCTTC
CDR3aa: CASSQESVSYGYTF

abundance: .
v_gene: TRBV27
d_gene: TRBD1
j_gene: TRBJ1-4
CDR3nt: TGTGCCAGCAGTTTTACCCGGAGGGGGCTCAAGTGGAGCGAGACTAATGAAAAACTGTTTTTT
CDR3aa: CASSFTRRGLKWSETNEKLFF

abundance: .
v_gene: TRBV14
d_gene: TRBD1
j_gene: TRBJ1-6
CDR3nt: TGTGCCAGCAGCAGAAAGGGGGCCAATTCACCCCTCCACTTT
CDR3aa: CASSRKGANSPLHF

abundance: .
v_gene: TRBV19
d_gene: TRBD1
j_gene: TRBJ2-5
CDR3nt: TGTGCCAGTAGTTTCGAACAGGGGTTGGCAGAGACCCAGTACTTC
CDR3aa: CASSFEQGLAETQYF

abundance: .
v_gene: TRBV19
d_gene: .
j_gene: TRBJ2-2
CDR3nt: TGTGCCAGTAGTATCCGAGGCAGGGCGGACACCGGGGAGCTGTTTTTT
CDR3aa: CASSIRGRADTGELFF

abundance: .
v_gene: TRBV2
d_gene: .
j_gene: TRBJ2-2
CDR3nt: TGTGCCAGCAGTGAAGTAGGTCTCTCCAACACCGGGGAGCTGTTTTTT
CDR3aa: CASSEVGLSNTGELFF

abundance: .
v_gene: TRBV10-2
d_gene: TRBD2
j_gene: TRBJ2-5
CDR3nt: TGCGCCAGCAGCACTAGCGGGGCGTACCAAGAGACCCAGTACTTC
CDR3aa: CASSTSGAYQETQYF

abundance: .
v_gene: TRBV28
d_gene: .
j_gene: TRBJ1-4
CDR3nt: TGTGCCAGCAGTTCGGGAGAAAATGAAAAACTGTTTTTT
CDR3aa: CASSSGENEKLFF

abundance: .
v_gene: TRBV28
d_gene: TRBD1
j_gene: TRBJ2-3
CDR3nt: TGTGCCAGCAGTTTGTTCCTACGGACAGGGGGGGCAGATACGCAGTATTTT
CDR3aa: CASSLFLRTGGADTQYF

abundance: .
v_gene: TRBV7-9
d_gene: .
j_gene: TRBJ1-1
CDR3nt: TGTGCCAGCAATCTAGGCACTGAAGCTTTCTTT
CDR3aa: CASNLGTEAFF

abundance: .
v_gene: TRBV6-2/TRBV6-3
d_gene: .
j_gene: TRBJ2-2
CDR3nt: TGTGCCAGCAGCCCCGGGGACCGCCTCACCGGGGAGCTGTTTTTT
CDR3aa: CASSPGDRLTGELFF

abundance: .
v_gene: TRBV4-3
d_gene: TRBD1
j_gene: TRBJ1-2
CDR3nt: TGCGCCAGCAGCCAAGCGGGACAGGGTCTAGATGGCTACACCTTC
CDR3aa: CASSQAGQGLDGYTF

abundance: .
v_gene: TRBV6-2/TRBV6-3
d_gene: .
j_gene: TRBJ1-1
CDR3nt: TGTGCCAGCAGTTACTCTGGCAGGTGGGGGGGAACTGAAGCTTTCTTT
CDR3aa: CASSYSGRWGGTEAFF

abundance: few
v_gene: TRBV5-1
d_gene: .
j_gene: TRBJ1-1
CDR3nt: TGCGCCAGCACCCCGAAGAATCCTGGCACTGAAGCTTTCTTT
CDR3aa: CASTPKNPGTEAFF

abundance: .
v_gene: TRBV14
d_gene: .
j_gene: TRBJ2-7
CDR3nt: TGTGCCAGCAGCCAGCTCTACGAGCAGTACTTC
CDR3aa: CASSQLYEQYF

abundance: .
v_gene: TRBV6-6
d_gene: .
j_gene: TRBJ1-6
CDR3nt: TGTGCCAGCAGACCACGAGGGGCCACCTATAATTCACCCCTCCACTTT
CDR3aa: CASRPRGATYNSPLHF

abundance: .
v_gene: TRBV9
d_gene: .
j_gene: TRBJ1-1
CDR3nt: TGTGCCAGCAGCGACCCCTGGGGGGCAGGGAACACTGAAGCTTTCTTT
CDR3aa: CASSDPWGAGNTEAFF

abundance: few
v_gene: TRBV5-1
d_gene: .
j_gene: TRBJ1-4
CDR3nt: TGCGCCAGCAGCTGGACACTCTCCAATGAAAAACTGTTTTTT
CDR3aa: CASSWTLSNEKLFF

abundance: .
v_gene: TRBV27
d_gene: .
j_gene: TRBJ1-6
CDR3nt: TGTGCCAGCAGTCTACAGGGTATCGGACCCCTCCACTTT
CDR3aa: CASSLQGIGPLHF

abundance: once
v_gene: TRBV9
d_gene: TRBD1
j_gene: TRBJ1-1
CDR3nt: TGTGCCAGCAGCGTAGGATCAGGGGGCCAGGAAAAAGCTTTCTTT
CDR3aa: CASSVGSGGQEKAFF

abundance: .
v_gene: TRBV2
d_gene: TRBD2
j_gene: TRBJ2-3
CDR3nt: TGTGCCAGCCGACTAGCGGGGAGCACAGATACGCAGTATTTT
CDR3aa: CASRLAGSTDTQYF

abundance: .
v_gene: TRBV19
d_gene: .
j_gene: TRBJ2-2
CDR3nt: TGTGCCAGTACCACGGGATCCGGGGAGCTGTTTTTT
CDR3aa: CASTTGSGELFF

abundance: .
v_gene: TRBV9
d_gene: TRBD2
j_gene: TRBJ2-1
CDR3nt: TGTGCCAGCAGCGTAGTGGATAGCGGGTGGTACAATGAGCAGTTCTTC
CDR3aa: CASSVVDSGWYNEQFF

abundance: .
v_gene: TRBV29-1
d_gene: TRBD1
j_gene: TRBJ2-5
CDR3nt: TGCAGCGTCGCGACAGGGGGCGCGGAGACCCAGTACTTC
CDR3aa: CSVATGGAETQYF

abundance: .
v_gene: TRBV28
d_gene: .
j_gene: TRBJ1-5
CDR3nt: TGTGCCAGCAGTCCCCCATATAGCAATCAGCCCCAGCATTTT
CDR3aa: CASSPPYSNQPQHF

abundance: .
v_gene: TRBV2
d_gene: .
j_gene: TRBJ2-5
CDR3nt: TGTGCCAGCAGTCATCTAGGGGGGAACCAAGAGACCCAGTACTTC
CDR3aa: CASSHLGGNQETQYF

abundance: few
v_gene: TRBV5-1
d_gene: TRBD2
j_gene: TRBJ2-3
CDR3nt: TGCGCCAGCAGCTTGGATCCTAGCGGGGGGGCCGTAGATACGCAGTATTTT
CDR3aa: CASSLDPSGGAVDTQYF

abundance: few
v_gene: TRBV7-2
d_gene: .
j_gene: TRBJ1-1
CDR3nt: TGTGCCAGCAGCTTAGAGATGGCATTCGAAGCTTTCTTT
CDR3aa: CASSLEMAFEAFF

abundance: .
v_gene: TRBV6-1
d_gene: .
j_gene: TRBJ2-2
CDR3nt: TGTGCCAGCAGTGCCGGGACACTAGGAAACACCGGGGAGCTGTTTTTT
CDR3aa: CASSAGTLGNTGELFF